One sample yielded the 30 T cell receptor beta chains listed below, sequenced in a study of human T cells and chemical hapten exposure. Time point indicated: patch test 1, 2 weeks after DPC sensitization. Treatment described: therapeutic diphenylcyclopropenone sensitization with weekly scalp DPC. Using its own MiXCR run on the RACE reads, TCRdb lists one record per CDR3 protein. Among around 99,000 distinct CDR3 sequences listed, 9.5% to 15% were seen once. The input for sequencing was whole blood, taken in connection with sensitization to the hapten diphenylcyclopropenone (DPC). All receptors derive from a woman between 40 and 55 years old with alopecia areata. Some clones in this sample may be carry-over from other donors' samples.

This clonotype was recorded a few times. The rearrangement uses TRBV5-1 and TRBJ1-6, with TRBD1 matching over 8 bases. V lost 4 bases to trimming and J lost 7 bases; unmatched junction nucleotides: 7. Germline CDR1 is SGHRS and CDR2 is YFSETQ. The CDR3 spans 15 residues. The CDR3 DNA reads TGCGCCAGCAGCCTAGGACAGGGTCGCAATTCACCCCTCCACTTT. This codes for CASSLGQGRNSPLHF.

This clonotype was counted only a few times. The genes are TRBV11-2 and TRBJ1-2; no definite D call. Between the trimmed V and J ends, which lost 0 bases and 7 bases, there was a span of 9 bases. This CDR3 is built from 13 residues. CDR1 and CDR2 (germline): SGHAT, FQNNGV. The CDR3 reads CASSLEPGSGYTF. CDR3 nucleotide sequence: TGTGCCAGCAGCTTAGAGCCAGGATCTGGCTACACCTTC.

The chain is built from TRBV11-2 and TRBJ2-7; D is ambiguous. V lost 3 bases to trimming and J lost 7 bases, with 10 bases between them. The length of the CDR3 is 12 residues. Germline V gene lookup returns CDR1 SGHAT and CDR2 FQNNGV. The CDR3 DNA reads TGTGCCAGCAGCTTGACTGGTGGGGAGCAGTACTTC. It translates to CASSLTGGEQYF.

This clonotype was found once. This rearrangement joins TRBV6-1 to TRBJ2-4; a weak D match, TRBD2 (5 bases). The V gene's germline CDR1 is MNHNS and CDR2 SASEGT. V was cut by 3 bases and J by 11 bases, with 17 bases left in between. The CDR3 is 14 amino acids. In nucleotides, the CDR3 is TGTGCCAGCAGTGAGAGGACTGCGATTGGGGTTCAGTACTTC. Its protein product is CASSERTAIGVQYF.

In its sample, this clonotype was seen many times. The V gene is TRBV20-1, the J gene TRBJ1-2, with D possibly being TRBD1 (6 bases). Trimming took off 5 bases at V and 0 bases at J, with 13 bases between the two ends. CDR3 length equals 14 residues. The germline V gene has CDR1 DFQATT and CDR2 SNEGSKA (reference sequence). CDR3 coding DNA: TGCAGTGCTTACCACAGGGACACTAACTATGGCTACACCTTC. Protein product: CSAYHRDTNYGYTF.

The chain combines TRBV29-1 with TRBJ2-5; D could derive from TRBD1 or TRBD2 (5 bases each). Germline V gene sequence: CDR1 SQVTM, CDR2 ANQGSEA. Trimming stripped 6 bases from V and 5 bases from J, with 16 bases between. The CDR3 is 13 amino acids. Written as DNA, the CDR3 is TGCAGCGTAGCCCGGGACCAGCGGGAGACCCAGTACTTC. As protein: CSVARDQRETQYF.

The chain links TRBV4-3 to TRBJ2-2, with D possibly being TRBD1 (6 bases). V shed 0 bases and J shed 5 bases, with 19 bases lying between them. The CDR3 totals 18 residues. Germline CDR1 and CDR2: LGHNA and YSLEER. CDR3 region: CASSQDFSCYRATGELFF. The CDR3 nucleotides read TGCGCCAGCAGCCAAGATTTTTCATGCTACAGGGCAACCGGGGAGCTGTTTTTT.

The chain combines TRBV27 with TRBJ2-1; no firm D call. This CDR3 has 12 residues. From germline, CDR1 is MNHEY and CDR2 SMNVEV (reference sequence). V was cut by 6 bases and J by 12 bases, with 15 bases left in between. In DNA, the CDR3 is TGTGCCAGCAGCCCACTGGGTATAGGGCAGTTCTTC. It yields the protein CASSPLGIGQFF.

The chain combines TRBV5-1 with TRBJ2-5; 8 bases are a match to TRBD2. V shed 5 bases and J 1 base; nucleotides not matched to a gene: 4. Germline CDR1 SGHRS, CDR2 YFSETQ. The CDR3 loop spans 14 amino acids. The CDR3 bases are TGCGCCAGCAGTCCCACTAGCGGCCAAGAGACCCAGTACTTC. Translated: CASSPTSGQETQYF.

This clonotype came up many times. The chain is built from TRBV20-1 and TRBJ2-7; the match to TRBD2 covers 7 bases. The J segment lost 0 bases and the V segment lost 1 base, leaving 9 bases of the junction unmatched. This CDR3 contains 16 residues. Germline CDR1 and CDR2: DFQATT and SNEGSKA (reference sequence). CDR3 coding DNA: TGCAGTGCTAGAGGAGTGGGTGGGAGGGCCTCCTACGAGCAGTACTTC. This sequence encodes CSARGVGGRASYEQYF.

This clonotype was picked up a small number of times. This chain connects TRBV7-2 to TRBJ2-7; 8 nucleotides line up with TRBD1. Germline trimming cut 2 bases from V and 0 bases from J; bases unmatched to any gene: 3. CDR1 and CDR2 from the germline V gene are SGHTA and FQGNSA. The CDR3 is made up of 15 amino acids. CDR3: CASSLSTGASYEQYF. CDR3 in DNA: TGTGCCAGCAGCTTATCGACAGGGGCCTCCTACGAGCAGTACTTC.

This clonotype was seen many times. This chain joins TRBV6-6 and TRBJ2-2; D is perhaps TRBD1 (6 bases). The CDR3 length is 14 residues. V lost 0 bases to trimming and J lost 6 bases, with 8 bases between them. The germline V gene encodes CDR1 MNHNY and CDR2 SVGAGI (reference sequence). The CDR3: CASSYSRGPGELFF. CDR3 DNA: TGTGCCAGCAGTTACTCCAGGGGCCCCGGGGAGCTGTTTTTT.

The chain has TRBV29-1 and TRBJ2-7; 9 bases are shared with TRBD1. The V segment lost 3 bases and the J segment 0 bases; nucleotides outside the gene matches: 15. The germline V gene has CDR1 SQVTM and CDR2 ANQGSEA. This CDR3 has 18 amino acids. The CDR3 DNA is TGCAGCGTTGACTGTTGCCGGACAGGGGCCCATCTCTCCTACGAGCAGTACTTC. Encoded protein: CSVDCCRTGAHLSYEQYF.

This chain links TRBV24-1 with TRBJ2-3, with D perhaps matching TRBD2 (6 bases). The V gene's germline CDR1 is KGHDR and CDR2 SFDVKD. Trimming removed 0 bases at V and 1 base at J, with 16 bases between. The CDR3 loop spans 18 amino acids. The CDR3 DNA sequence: TGTGCCACCAGTGATTTGCAAATCGGGCGGGGAGGCACAGATACGCAGTATTTT. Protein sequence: CATSDLQIGRGGTDTQYF.

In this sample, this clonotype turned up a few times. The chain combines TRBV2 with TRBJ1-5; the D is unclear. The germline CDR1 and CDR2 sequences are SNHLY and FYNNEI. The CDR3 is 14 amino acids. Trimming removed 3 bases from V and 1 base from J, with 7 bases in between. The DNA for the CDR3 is TGTGCCAGCAGTGACAACGCGAGCAATCAGCCCCAGCATTTT. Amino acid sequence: CASSDNASNQPQHF.

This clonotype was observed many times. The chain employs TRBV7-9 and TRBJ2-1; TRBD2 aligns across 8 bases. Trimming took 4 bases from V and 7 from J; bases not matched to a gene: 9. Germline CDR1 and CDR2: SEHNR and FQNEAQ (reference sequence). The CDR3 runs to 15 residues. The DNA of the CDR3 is TGTGCCAGCAGCTCGGTAGCGGGAATCTCGAATGAGCAGTTCTTC. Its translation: CASSSVAGISNEQFF. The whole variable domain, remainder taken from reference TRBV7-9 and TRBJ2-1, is DTGVSQNPRHKITKRGQNVTFRCDPISEHNRLYWYRQTLGQGPEFLTYFQNEAQLEKSRLLSDRFSAERPKGSFSTLEIQRTEQGDSAMYLCASSSVAGISNEQFFGPGTRLTVL.

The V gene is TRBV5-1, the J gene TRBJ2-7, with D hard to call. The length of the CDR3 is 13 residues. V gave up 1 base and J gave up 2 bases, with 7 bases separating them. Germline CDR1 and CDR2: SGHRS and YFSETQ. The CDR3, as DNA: TGCGCCAGCAGCTTGAGGCAGGCCTACGAGCAGTACTTC. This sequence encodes CASSLRQAYEQYF.

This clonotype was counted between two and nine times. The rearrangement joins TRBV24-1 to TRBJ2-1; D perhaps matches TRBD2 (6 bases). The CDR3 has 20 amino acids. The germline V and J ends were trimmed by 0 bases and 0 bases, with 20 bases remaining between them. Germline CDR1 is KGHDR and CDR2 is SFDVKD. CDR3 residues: CATSDLQKGLEAGSYNEQFF. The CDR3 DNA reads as TGTGCCACCAGTGATTTGCAGAAAGGCTTGGAAGCGGGCTCCTACAATGAGCAGTTCTTC.

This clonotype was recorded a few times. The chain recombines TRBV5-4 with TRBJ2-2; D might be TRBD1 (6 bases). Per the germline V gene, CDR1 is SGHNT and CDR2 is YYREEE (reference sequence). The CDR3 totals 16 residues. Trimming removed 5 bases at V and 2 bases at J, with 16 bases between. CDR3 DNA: TGTGCCAGCAGTCCGGACAGCCTAGTAAACACCGGGGAGCTGTTTTTT. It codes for CASSPDSLVNTGELFF.

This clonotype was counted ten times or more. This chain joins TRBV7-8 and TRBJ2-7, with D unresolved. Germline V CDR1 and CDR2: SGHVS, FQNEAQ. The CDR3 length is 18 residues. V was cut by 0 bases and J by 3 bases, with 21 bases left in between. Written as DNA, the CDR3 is TGTGCCAGCAGCTTAGCCCGGTCGGTTGGGCAGCTATTCTACGAGCAGTACTTC. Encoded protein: CASSLARSVGQLFYEQYF.

Here the CDR3 reads CASRRGGISNQPQHF. As DNA, the CDR3 is TGTGCCAGCAGGCGAGGCGGGATCAGCAATCAGCCCCAGCATTTT. The genes are TRBV28 and TRBJ1-5; no clear D. V was shortened by 6 bases and J by 1 base, with 13 bases between the two germline ends. The CDR3 length is 15 residues. CDR1 is MDHEN, CDR2 SYDVKM, per germline.

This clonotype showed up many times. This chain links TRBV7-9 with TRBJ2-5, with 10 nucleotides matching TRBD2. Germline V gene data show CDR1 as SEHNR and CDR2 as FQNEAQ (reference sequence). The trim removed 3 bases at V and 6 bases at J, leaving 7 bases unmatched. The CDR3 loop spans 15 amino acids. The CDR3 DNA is TGTGCCAGCAGCTTTGCTAGCGGGAGCTGGAAGACCCAGTACTTC. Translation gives CASSFASGSWKTQYF.

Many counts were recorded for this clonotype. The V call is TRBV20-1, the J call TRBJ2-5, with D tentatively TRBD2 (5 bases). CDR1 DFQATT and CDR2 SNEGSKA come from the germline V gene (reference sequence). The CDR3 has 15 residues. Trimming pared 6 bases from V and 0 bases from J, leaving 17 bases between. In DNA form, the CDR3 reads TGCAGTGCCCCGCCGCCGGCGGGTAACCAAGAGACCCAGTACTTC. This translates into CSAPPPAGNQETQYF.

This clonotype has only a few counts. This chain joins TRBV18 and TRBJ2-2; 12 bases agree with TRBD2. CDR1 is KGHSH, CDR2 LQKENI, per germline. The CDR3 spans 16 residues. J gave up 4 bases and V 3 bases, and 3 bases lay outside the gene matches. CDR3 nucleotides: TGTGCCAGCTCACCTTGGACTAGCGGGACCACCGGGGAGCTGTTTTTT. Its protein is CASSPWTSGTTGELFF. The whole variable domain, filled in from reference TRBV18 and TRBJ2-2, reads NAGVMQNPRHLVRRRGQEARLRCSPMKGHSHVYWYRQLPEEGLKFMVYLQKENIIDESGMPKERFSAEFPKEGPSILRIQQVVRGDSAAYFCASSPWTSGTTGELFFGEGSRLTVL.

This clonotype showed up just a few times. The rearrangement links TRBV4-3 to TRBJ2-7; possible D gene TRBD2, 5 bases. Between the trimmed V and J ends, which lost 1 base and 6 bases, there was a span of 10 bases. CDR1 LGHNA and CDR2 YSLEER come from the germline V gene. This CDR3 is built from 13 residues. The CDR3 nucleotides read TGCGCCAGCAGCCAAGGTTTAGCGACCGAGCAGTACTTC. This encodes CASSQGLATEQYF.

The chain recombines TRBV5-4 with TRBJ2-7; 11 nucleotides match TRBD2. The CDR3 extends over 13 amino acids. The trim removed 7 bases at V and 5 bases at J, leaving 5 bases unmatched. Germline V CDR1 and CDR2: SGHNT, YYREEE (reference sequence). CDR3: CASGLAGGNEQYF. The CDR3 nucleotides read TGTGCCAGCGGGCTAGCGGGAGGAAACGAGCAGTACTTC.

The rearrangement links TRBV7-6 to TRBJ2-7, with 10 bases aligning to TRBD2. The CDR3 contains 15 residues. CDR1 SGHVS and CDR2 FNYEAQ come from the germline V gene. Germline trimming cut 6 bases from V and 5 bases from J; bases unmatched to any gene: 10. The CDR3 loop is CASSPSGTSDNEQYF. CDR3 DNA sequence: TGTGCCAGCAGTCCCTCCGGGACTAGCGACAACGAGCAGTACTTC.

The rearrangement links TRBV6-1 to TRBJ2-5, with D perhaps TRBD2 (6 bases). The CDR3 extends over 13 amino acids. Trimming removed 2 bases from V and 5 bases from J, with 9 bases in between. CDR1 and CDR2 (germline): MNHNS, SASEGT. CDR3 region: CASSEFAGETQYF. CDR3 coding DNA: TGTGCCAGCAGTGAATTTGCGGGGGAGACCCAGTACTTC.

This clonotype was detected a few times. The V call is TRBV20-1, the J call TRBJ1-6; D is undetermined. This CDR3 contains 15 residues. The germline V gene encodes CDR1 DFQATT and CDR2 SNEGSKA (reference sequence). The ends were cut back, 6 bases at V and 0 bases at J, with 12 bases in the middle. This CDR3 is CSAPIESSYNSPLHF. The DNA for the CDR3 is TGCAGTGCCCCTATCGAGAGCTCCTATAATTCACCCCTCCACTTT.

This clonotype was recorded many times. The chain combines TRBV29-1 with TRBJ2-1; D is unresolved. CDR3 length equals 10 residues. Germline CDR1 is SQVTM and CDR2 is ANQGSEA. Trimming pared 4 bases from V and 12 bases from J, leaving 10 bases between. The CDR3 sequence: CSVGESGQFF. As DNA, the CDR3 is TGCAGCGTTGGCGAGTCGGGGCAGTTCTTC.